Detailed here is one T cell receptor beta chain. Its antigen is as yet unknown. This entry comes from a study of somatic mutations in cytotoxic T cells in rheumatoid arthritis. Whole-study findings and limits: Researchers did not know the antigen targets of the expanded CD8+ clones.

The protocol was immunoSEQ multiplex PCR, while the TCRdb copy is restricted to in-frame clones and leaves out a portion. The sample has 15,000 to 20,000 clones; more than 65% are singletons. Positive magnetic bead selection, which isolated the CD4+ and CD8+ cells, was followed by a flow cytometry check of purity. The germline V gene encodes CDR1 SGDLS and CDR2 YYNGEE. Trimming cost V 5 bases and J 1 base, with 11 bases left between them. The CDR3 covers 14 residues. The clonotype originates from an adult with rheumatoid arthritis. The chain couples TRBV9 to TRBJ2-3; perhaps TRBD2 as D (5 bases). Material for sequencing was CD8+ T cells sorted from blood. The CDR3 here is CASSEGFRTDTQYF. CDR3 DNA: TGTGCCAGCAGTGAGGGCTTTCGCACAGATACGCAGTATTTT.